This T cell receptor beta chain was identified in a study of cytomegalovirus exposure and HLA in healthy donors. 60 Vbeta and 13 Jbeta primers were used in PCR. Here immunoSEQ multiplex PCR was the method, and the copy in TCRdb shows in-frame clones only, minus some. The table includes about 130,000 clones, 75% to 85% detected once. Germline trimming cut 5 bases from V and 4 bases from J; bases unmatched to any gene: 7. This CDR3 comprises 15 residues. Per the germline V gene, CDR1 is SGHNT and CDR2 is YENEEA. The TCR was taken from a woman under 30 in good health and CMV-seropositive. V gene TRBV11-3 combines with J gene TRBJ2-1, with 8 bases lining up with TRBD2. The sample comprised PBMCs. The CDR3 sequence is CASSHSRGGYNEQFF. CDR3 coding DNA: TGTGCCAGCAGCCATTCACGGGGGGGATACAATGAGCAGTTCTTC.